Listed below are T cell receptor beta chains from one sample, sequenced in a study of control samples from healthy donors and cancer patients. Data came from immunoSEQ multiplex PCR; TCRdb stores just in-frame clones and leaves some out. The table shows about 120,000 clones, with roughly 87% occurring only once. Sequencing was carried out using blood. The receptors come from a man younger than 35 in good health. Each CDR3 is given with its conserved first and last residue. The D gene is left open where the match is weak. Some rows mark clone size as missing; the rest say once, few, many or name a class of expanded clone.

>TRBV24-1|TRBJ2-1|-|-
CATSDSGTHNEQFF
TGTGCCACCAGTGATTCGGGCACCCACAATGAGCAGTTCTTC
>TRBV7-2|TRBJ1-5|-|-
CASSLRGEQPQHF
TGTGCCAGCAGCTTAAGAGGGGAGCAGCCCCAGCATTTT
>TRBV30|TRBJ1-5|-|-
CAWSERRWASNQPQHF
TGTGCCTGGAGTGAGAGACGGTGGGCGAGCAATCAGCCCCAGCATTTT
>TRBV18|TRBJ1-4|-|-
CASSPGQNEKLFF
TGTGCCAGCTCACCGGGACAAAATGAAAAACTGTTTTTT
>TRBV30|TRBJ2-7|once|-
CAWSTDSYEQYF
TGTGCCTGGAGTACGGATTCCTACGAGCAGTACTTC
>TRBV6-5|TRBJ2-7|once|TRBD1
CASTQGRGLTYEQYF
TGTGCCAGCACTCAAGGCAGGGGGCTCACCTACGAGCAGTACTTC
>TRBV5-1|TRBJ2-1|once|-
CASSLFGDEQFF
TGCGCCAGCAGCTTGTTCGGGGATGAGCAGTTCTTC
>TRBV28|TRBJ1-5|few|-
CASSWGPFNQPQHF
TGTGCCAGCAGTTGGGGACCCTTCAATCAGCCCCAGCATTTT
>TRBV6-4|TRBJ2-1|-|TRBD2
CASRAAGEAYNEQFF
TGTGCCAGCCGGGCCGCGGGAGAGGCCTACAATGAGCAGTTCTTC
>TRBV12-3/TRBV12-4|TRBJ2-1|-|-
CASSIIRSNEQFF
TGTGCCAGCAGTATTATTAGGTCCAATGAGCAGTTCTTC
>TRBV7-8|TRBJ1-6|-|TRBD1
CASSNIGQDNSPLHF
TGTGCCAGCAGCAATATAGGACAGGATAATTCACCCCTCCACTTT
>TRBV5-6|TRBJ1-2|once|-
CASSLGGQYYGYTF
TGTGCCAGCAGCTTGGGGGGGCAATACTATGGCTACACCTTC
>TRBV6-1|TRBJ2-3|-|TRBD2
CASSEIGSAAGGSTDTQYF
TGTGCCAGCAGTGAAATAGGGTCTGCAGCGGGAGGGAGCACAGATACGCAGTATTTT
>TRBV28|TRBJ2-3|-|-
CASSPSGTDTQYF
TGTGCCAGCAGTCCTAGCGGCACAGATACGCAGTATTTT
>TRBV30|TRBJ2-6|-|TRBD1
CAWIFTRDSSGSGANVLTF
TGTGCCTGGATTTTTACCCGGGACAGCTCTGGGTCTGGGGCCAACGTCCTGACTTTC
>TRBV13|TRBJ2-7|-|-
CASSLGKYYTYSYEQYF
TGTGCCAGCAGCTTAGGCAAATACTATACCTACTCCTACGAGCAGTACTTC
>TRBV2|TRBJ2-7|-|TRBD2
CAQGAGLARELREQYF
TGTGCGCAAGGGGCGGGACTAGCCCGGGAGTTACGGGAGCAGTACTTC
>TRBV18|TRBJ1-2|-|-
CASSPDGGKGYTF
TGTGCCAGCTCTCCCGACGGGGGCAAAGGCTACACCTTC
>TRBV28|TRBJ2-7|-|-
CASPGRLGEQYF
TGTGCCAGCCCCGGCCGGTTGGGGGAGCAGTACTTC
>TRBV19|TRBJ1-4|-|-
CASSSPGHQKLFF
TGTGCCAGTAGTTCCCCGGGACATCAGAAACTGTTTTTT
>TRBV3-1/TRBV3-2|TRBJ2-7|once|-
CASSQEPSGYTYEQYF
TGTGCCAGCAGCCAAGAGCCCAGCGGGTATACCTACGAGCAGTACTTC
>TRBV5-1|TRBJ2-1|-|TRBD1
CASSLEAGGSYNEQFF
TGCGCCAGCAGCTTGGAAGCAGGGGGCTCCTACAATGAGCAGTTCTTC
>TRBV3-1/TRBV3-2|TRBJ2-5|-|TRBD2
CASSFVGGGKTQYF
TGTGCCAGCAGCTTCGTTGGGGGGGGGAAGACCCAGTACTTC
>TRBV10-1|TRBJ1-1|-|-
CASSSKRGHTEAFF
TGCGCCAGCAGCTCCAAGAGGGGACACACTGAAGCTTTCTTT
>TRBV18|TRBJ1-1|once|-
CASSVGRENTEAFF
TGTGCCAGCTCAGTCGGACGGGAGAACACTGAAGCTTTCTTT
>TRBV7-2|TRBJ1-1|-|-
CASSSQGVVNTEAFF
TGTGCCAGCAGCTCCCAAGGGGTTGTGAACACTGAAGCTTTCTTT
>TRBV27|TRBJ1-2|-|-
CASSLLGETAVLEGYTF
TGTGCCAGCAGTTTATTAGGGGAAACGGCTGTACTCGAGGGCTACACCTTC
>TRBV15|TRBJ2-7|few|TRBD2
CATSSPGLAGNWGYEQYF
TGTGCCACCAGCAGTCCCGGACTAGCGGGGAATTGGGGCTACGAGCAGTACTTC
>TRBV10-2|TRBJ2-1|-|-
CASSESAYEQFF
TGCGCCAGCAGTGAGTCGGCTTATGAGCAGTTCTTC
>TRBV4-1|TRBJ1-4|few|TRBD1
CASSQADRGPNEKLFF
TGCGCCAGCAGCCAAGCCGACAGGGGACCTAATGAAAAACTGTTTTTT
>TRBV28|TRBJ2-5|-|TRBD2
CASSWGAGGPAVKTQYF
TGTGCCAGCAGTTGGGGGGCGGGAGGGCCGGCAGTAAAGACCCAGTACTTC
>TRBV7-9|TRBJ2-4|-|-
CASSFWEKQVDIQYF
TGTGCCAGCAGCTTCTGGGAAAAACAGGTGGACATTCAGTACTTC
>TRBV18|TRBJ1-1|-|-
CASSPRNTGNTEAFF
TGTGCCAGCTCACCAAGAAATACAGGAAACACTGAAGCTTTCTTT
>TRBV3-1/TRBV3-2|TRBJ2-7|-|TRBD2
CASSPSGSSYEQYF
TGTGCCAGCAGCCCGAGCGGGAGCTCCTACGAGCAGTACTTC
>TRBV6-5|TRBJ2-1|-|-
CASSYAPAQQNEQFF
TGTGCCAGCAGTTACGCGCCAGCCCAGCAAAATGAGCAGTTCTTC
>TRBV9|TRBJ2-7|-|TRBD1
CASGNIKPGQGMIEQYF
TGTGCCAGCGGAAATATTAAGCCGGGACAGGGGATGATCGAGCAGTACTTC
>TRBV6-4|TRBJ1-2|few|TRBD1
CASSDGTGADGYTF
TGTGCCAGCAGTGACGGGACAGGGGCGGATGGCTACACCTTC